The 30 T cell receptor beta chains presented below share a single source sample, sequenced in a study of blood T cell repertoires in COVID-19. Assay: immunoSEQ multiplex PCR; the TCRdb copy retains only in-frame clones and omits some. The sample lists 160,000 or so clones, roughly 90% occurring once. Sequenced input: peripheral blood. The source of these receptors is a woman aged 60-75 years who had recovered from COVID-19.

The genes are TRBV28 and TRBJ2-1; D ambiguous. Germline CDR1 is MDHEN and CDR2 is SYDVKM. V was trimmed by 3 bases and J by 7 bases, leaving 7 bases between them. The CDR3 loop spans 12 amino acids. The CDR3 DNA reads as TGTGCCAGCAGTTTTAGTCGGAATGAGCAGTTCTTC. This codes for CASSFSRNEQFF.

A single count supports this clone. The rearrangement joins TRBV4-1 to TRBJ1-1, with D tentatively TRBD1 (6 bases). The CDR3 sequence is 16 residues long. Per germline, CDR1 MGHRA and CDR2 YSYEKL. V was trimmed by 3 bases and J by 0 bases, leaving 14 bases between them. Here the CDR3 DNA reads TGCGCCAGCAGCCACCTGGGCAGGGGCATGAACACTGAAGCTTTCTTT. This encodes CASSHLGRGMNTEAFF.

The chain has TRBV4-3 and TRBJ2-6; 9 bases fit TRBD1. CDR1 is LGHNA and CDR2 is YSLEER in the germline V gene. CDR3 size: 19 residues. The V segment lost 0 bases and the J segment 0 bases; nucleotides outside the gene matches: 6. In nucleotides, the CDR3 is TGCGCCAGCAGCCAAGACTTTACAGGGGGCTCCTCTGGGGCCAACGTCCTGACTTTC. It specifies CASSQDFTGGSSGANVLTF.

The chain employs TRBV6-5 and TRBJ1-3; 8 bases agree with TRBD1. CDR1 MNHEY and CDR2 SVGAGI come from the germline V gene. This CDR3 region has 14 residues. V shed 4 bases and J 5 bases; nucleotides not matched to a gene: 4. CDR3 sequence reads: CASSSGTGRNTIYF. CDR3 DNA sequence: TGTGCCAGCAGTTCCGGGACAGGACGAAACACCATATATTTT.

The rearrangement links TRBV6-1 to TRBJ1-5; maybe TRBD1 (5 bases). This CDR3 spans 14 amino acids. Deletions cut 3 bases from V and 3 bases from J, with 9 bases between. From germline, CDR1 is MNHNS and CDR2 SASEGT. This CDR3 is CASSDRAFNQPQHF. In DNA, the CDR3 is TGTGCCAGCAGTGACAGGGCGTTCAATCAGCCCCAGCATTTT.

Turning to this clone: Within the sample, other DNA sequences also encode this same CDR3. The chain is built from TRBV27 and TRBJ2-7, with D tentatively TRBD1 (6 bases). Trimming stripped 5 bases from V and 3 bases from J, with 11 bases between. From germline, CDR1 is MNHEY and CDR2 SMNVEV (reference sequence). This CDR3 has 13 residues. The CDR3 protein is CASSPGQFYEQYF. The DNA of the CDR3 is TGTGCCAGCAGTCCCGGACAGTTCTACGAGCAGTACTTC.

V and J are TRBV19 and TRBJ1-2; no firm D call. Germline V gene data show CDR1 as LNHDA and CDR2 as SQIVND (reference sequence). The CDR3 is 14 residues long. V was pared by 9 bases and J by 3 bases, with 17 bases between. In nucleotides, the CDR3 is TGTGCCAGCAACAATAATCTGCTAGACTATGGCTACACCTTC. It encodes CASNNNLLDYGYTF.

The chain links TRBV18 to TRBJ1-3; TRBD1 matches at 7 bases. The ends lost 3 bases at V and 1 base at J; junction bases unmatched: 6. CDR1 KGHSH and CDR2 LQKENI come from the germline V gene. CDR3 size: 16 residues. The CDR3 DNA reads TGTGCCAGCTCACCCCCCTCGACAGGGTCTGGAAACACCATATATTTT. As protein: CASSPPSTGSGNTIYF.

This chain connects TRBV6-1 to TRBJ2-7; possibly TRBD2 for D (5 bases). Per germline, CDR1 MNHNS and CDR2 SASEGT. The CDR3 runs 15 residues. The ends were cut back, 2 bases at V and 5 bases at J, with 16 bases in the middle. CDR3 DNA: TGTGCCAGCAGTGAATCCTTCGGGGTTCAGGACGAGCAGTACTTC. Translating it yields CASSESFGVQDEQYF.

The chain uses TRBV5-8 and TRBJ2-3; D is ambiguous. Germline V gene sequence: CDR1 SGHTS, CDR2 YDEGEE. The CDR3 has 14 residues. Trimming shortened V by 4 bases and J by 4 bases, and 13 bases separated the two germline ends. The CDR3 sequence is CASSPTDWADTQYF. The CDR3 region has the DNA TGTGCCAGCAGCCCGACTGATTGGGCAGATACGCAGTATTTT.

The chain has TRBV4-1 and TRBJ2-1; 9 bases agree with TRBD1. Germline CDR1 and CDR2: MGHRA and YSYEKL. The V and J ends lost 1 base and 0 bases, in that order; junction bases with no gene match: 4. This CDR3 has 17 residues. CDR3 protein: CASSQGDRGGSYNEQFF. DNA of the CDR3: TGCGCCAGCAGCCAAGGAGACAGGGGGGGCTCCTACAATGAGCAGTTCTTC.

This clone was observed a single time. The V gene is TRBV5-1, the J gene TRBJ2-7; 8 nucleotides match TRBD2. CDR3 length: 15 residues. The germline CDR1 and CDR2 sequences are SGHRS and YFSETQ. V lost 0 bases, J lost 4 bases, and 6 bases stayed unmatched. The CDR3 sequence: CASSLDGGAFYEQYF. The CDR3 DNA sequence: TGCGCCAGCAGCTTGGACGGGGGGGCCTTTTACGAGCAGTACTTC.

V is TRBV27 and J is TRBJ1-5; 7 bases agree with TRBD1. Germline V gene sequence: CDR1 MNHEY, CDR2 SMNVEV (reference sequence). V lost 3 bases, J lost 0 bases, and 14 bases stayed unmatched. The CDR3 totals 19 residues. CDR3 nucleotide sequence: TGTGCCAGCAGTTTCGCCGGGACAGACCCCCTGTATAGCAATCAGCCCCAGCATTTT. This codes for CASSFAGTDPLYSNQPQHF.

The chain is built from TRBV27 and TRBJ1-2, with TRBD1 matching over 9 bases. This CDR3 is built from 15 residues. Germline CDR1 and CDR2: MNHEY and SMNVEV (reference sequence). V was pared by 5 bases and J by 4 bases, with 8 bases of the junction left unmatched. Written as DNA, the CDR3 is TGTGCCAGCAGTCCACCGGGACAGGGAGTCTATGGCTACACCTTC. It yields the protein CASSPPGQGVYGYTF.

The count of this clone is one. The chain carries TRBV10-2 and TRBJ2-3, with D possibly being TRBD2 (6 bases). Germline V gene data show CDR1 as WSHSY and CDR2 as SAAADI. This CDR3 spans 11 amino acids. Trimming cost V 7 bases and J 4 bases, with 6 bases left between them. Written as DNA, the CDR3 is TGCGCCAGCACGGGGGCAGATACGCAGTATTTT. Translation: CASTGADTQYF.

V usage is TRBV5-4 and J usage is TRBJ1-1, with D possibly TRBD1 on 6 matching bases. Germline CDR1 reads SGHNT; CDR2 reads YYREEE (reference sequence). V gave up 4 bases and J gave up 0 bases, with 19 bases separating them. This CDR3 contains 17 residues. CDR3 loop: CASSRAGGAGMNTEAFF. CDR3 in DNA: TGTGCCAGCAGCCGGGCGGGGGGCGCGGGCATGAACACTGAAGCTTTCTTT.

The V gene is TRBV4-3, the J gene TRBJ1-2; perhaps TRBD1 as D (5 bases). Germline V CDR1 and CDR2: LGHNA, YSLEER. The CDR3 spans 15 residues. With 0 bases removed from V and 1 base from J, the gap between germline ends came to 9 bases. Written as DNA, the CDR3 is TGCGCCAGCAGCCAAGATCCACAGGTTAACTATGGCTACACCTTC. Residues: CASSQDPQVNYGYTF.

The V and J genes are TRBV5-4 and TRBJ1-2; tentatively, D is TRBD1 (5 bases). Per germline, CDR1 SGHNT and CDR2 YYREEE (reference sequence). This CDR3 contains 14 residues. Trimming removed 4 bases from V and 0 bases from J, with 10 bases in between. The CDR3 sequence is CASSLTASNYGYTF. Here the CDR3 DNA reads TGTGCCAGCAGCCTGACAGCTTCTAACTATGGCTACACCTTC.

CDR3 bases: TGTGCCAGCAGTGCGGAACGGACTAGCGGGGGCAATGAGCAGTTCTTC. Translating it yields CASSAERTSGGNEQFF. V usage is TRBV2 and J usage is TRBJ2-1; 13 nucleotides agree with TRBD2. Looked up from germline, CDR1 is SNHLY and CDR2 is FYNNEI. Trimming took 4 bases from V and 6 from J; bases not matched to a gene: 6. This CDR3 contains 16 residues.

This clone has a handful of counts. At one end, the junction sequence differs from germline, possibly due to a read error. This chain connects TRBV27 to TRBJ1-1, with D unresolved. The CDR3 is made up of 14 amino acids. The V gene's germline CDR1 is MNHEY and CDR2 SMNVEV (reference sequence). CDR3 in DNA: TGTGCCAGCAGTCCCTTAGAAAGACACACCGAAGCTTTCTTT. This codes for CASSPLERHTEAFF.

The chain combines TRBV5-1 with TRBJ2-5, with 12 bases matching TRBD2. V was pared by 0 bases and J by 3 bases, with 6 bases of the junction left unmatched. Germline V gene lookup returns CDR1 SGHRS and CDR2 YFSETQ. The CDR3 loop spans 17 amino acids. In nucleotides, the CDR3 is TGCGCCAGCAGCTTGGCGGGACTAGCGGGCCCGAAAGAGACCCAGTACTTC. This translates into CASSLAGLAGPKETQYF. The whole variable domain, filled in from reference TRBV5-1 and TRBJ2-5, reads KAGVTQTPRYLIKTRGQQVTLSCSPISGHRSVSWYQQTPGQGLQFLFEYFSETQRNKGNFPGRFSGRQFSNSRSEMNVSTLELGDSALYLCASSLAGLAGPKETQYFGPGTRLLVL.

This chain uses TRBV6-2 or TRBV6-3 with TRBJ1-5; D might be TRBD1 (6 bases). V was pared by 0 bases and J by 6 bases, with 15 bases between. This CDR3 is 16 amino acids long. Germline V gene lookup returns CDR1 MNHEY and CDR2 SVGEGT. The chain's CDR3 is CASSYSSTGRSQPQHF. CDR3 nucleotide sequence: TGTGCCAGCAGTTACTCAAGCACAGGGCGAAGTCAGCCCCAGCATTTT.

The chain uses TRBV24-1 and TRBJ1-4, with TRBD1 matching 7 bases. With V trimmed by 3 bases and J by 5 bases, 2 bases remained unmatched. The CDR3 is 14 amino acids. Germline-derived CDR1 and CDR2 are KGHDR and SFDVKD. CDR3 nucleotide sequence: TGTGCCACCAGTGATGGGGACAGCAATGAAAAACTGTTTTTT. This codes for CATSDGDSNEKLFF.

This clone was picked up one time. The chain employs TRBV6-5 and TRBJ2-3; 15 bases line up with TRBD2. Losses at the gene ends were 6 bases for V and 6 bases for J; bases not matched to a gene: 4. The CDR3 consists of 15 residues. Germline V CDR1 and CDR2: MNHEY, SVGAGI. The CDR3 coding sequence is TGTGCCAGCAGCTTCGGACTAGCGGGGGGGGATACGCAGTATTTT. The encoded protein is CASSFGLAGGDTQYF.

The sample holds a few counts of this clone. V is TRBV4-1 and J is TRBJ1-2, with 8 bases aligning to TRBD1. This CDR3 has 15 amino acids. Trimming took 4 bases from V and 2 from J; bases not matched to a gene: 6. CDR1 is MGHRA and CDR2 is YSYEKL in the germline V gene. CDR3 protein: CASSPGQGTNYGYTF. The CDR3 DNA reads as TGCGCCAGCAGCCCAGGACAGGGAACCAACTATGGCTACACCTTC.

V usage is TRBV5-1 and J usage is TRBJ1-4; TRBD1 agrees at 7 bases. Germline CDR1 reads SGHRS; CDR2 reads YFSETQ. The length of the CDR3 is 15 residues. V gave up 0 bases and J gave up 10 bases; unmatched junction bases: 9. The CDR3 here is CASSLATGSQGKLFF. The CDR3, as DNA: TGCGCCAGCAGCTTGGCGACAGGGAGCCAGGGAAAACTGTTTTTT.

V is TRBV7-9 and J is TRBJ2-3; 14 bases line up with TRBD2. In germline, CDR1 is SEHNR, CDR2 FQNEAQ (reference sequence). This CDR3 has 17 residues. Trimming took 6 bases from V and 10 from J; bases not matched to a gene: 15. Here the CDR3 reads CASRETGLAGGRTSQYF. DNA for the CDR3: TGTGCCAGCAGGGAAACTGGACTAGCGGGGGGTCGGACATCGCAGTATTTT.

The chain carries TRBV6-2 or TRBV6-3 and TRBJ2-3, with a tentative D call TRBD2 (6 bases). Germline V gene sequence: CDR1 MNHEY, CDR2 SVGEGT. V was clipped by 0 bases and J by 2 bases, with 18 bases between them. The length of the CDR3 is 18 residues. CDR3 sequence: CASSYSDQSGWPTDTQYF. For the CDR3, the DNA is TGTGCCAGCAGTTACTCTGACCAGAGCGGGTGGCCCACAGATACGCAGTATTTT.

Regarding this clone: Given a much more abundant clone one base away, this may be a read error. The chain employs TRBV7-9 and TRBJ2-7; 8 bases are a match to TRBD1. V lost 5 bases to trimming and J lost 4 bases; unmatched junction nucleotides: 1. Germline CDR1 is SEHNR and CDR2 is FQNEAQ (reference sequence). This CDR3 region has 12 residues. The CDR3 DNA reads TGTGCCAGCAGCGGACAGGGTTACGAGCAGTACTTC. Its translation is CASSGQGYEQYF.

The chain links TRBV4-2 to TRBJ2-3; 8 nucleotides match TRBD1. The V gene's germline CDR1 is LGHNA and CDR2 YNFKEQ. V shed 1 base, J shed 6 bases, and the junction held 12 bases outside the gene matches. This CDR3 is 17 amino acids long. CDR3 sequence reads: CASSQGIQAGGIDTQYF. The CDR3 DNA is TGTGCCAGCAGCCAAGGTATTCAGGCAGGGGGCATCGATACGCAGTATTTT.